This T cell receptor beta chain emerged from a study of OX40 agonist ivuxolimab in advanced cancers. Looking at the study overall: Patients in the trial were receiving intravenous ivuxolimab every 2 weeks, at doses of 0.01 to 10 mg/kg. A male proportion of more than 75% was recorded, with mean age 60 years and range about 23 to 90. Overall study results and limits: Low clonal expansion, among the lowest seen, marked partial responders at 0.1-3.0 mg/kg.

With respect to this clone: Its specificity is unknown.

There are 17 residues in the CDR3. Germline values: CDR1 SGHVS, CDR2 FNYEAQ. V shed 5 bases and J shed 0 bases, with 17 bases lying between them. The table came from immunoSEQ multiplex PCR; TCRdb's copy has only in-frame clones and leaves some out. The table records fewer than 15,000 clones, 80% of them present only once. This receptor was obtained from an adult with an advanced solid tumor such as melanoma, head and neck, liver or kidney cancer. The sample here was CD4+ or CD8+ T cells sorted from blood, taken in a trial of the OX40 agonist ivuxolimab. J is TRBJ1-5 and V is TRBV7-6, with D hard to call. CDR3 residues: CASSPAIHQSSNQPQHF. CDR3 in DNA: TGTGCCAGCAGCCCCGCCATACACCAGAGTAGCAATCAGCCCCAGCATTTT.